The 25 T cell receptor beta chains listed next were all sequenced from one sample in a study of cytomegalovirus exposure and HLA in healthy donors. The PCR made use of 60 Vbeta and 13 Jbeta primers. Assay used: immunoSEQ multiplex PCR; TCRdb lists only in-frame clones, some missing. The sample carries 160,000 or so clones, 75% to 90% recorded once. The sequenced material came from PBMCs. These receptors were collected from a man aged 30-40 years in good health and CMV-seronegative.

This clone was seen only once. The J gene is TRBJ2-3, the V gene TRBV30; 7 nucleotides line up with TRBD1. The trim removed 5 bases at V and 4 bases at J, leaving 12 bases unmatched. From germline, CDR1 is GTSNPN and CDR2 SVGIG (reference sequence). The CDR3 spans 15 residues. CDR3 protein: CAWDFAGGGADTQYF. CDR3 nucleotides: TGTGCCTGGGATTTCGCAGGGGGTGGTGCAGATACGCAGTATTTT.

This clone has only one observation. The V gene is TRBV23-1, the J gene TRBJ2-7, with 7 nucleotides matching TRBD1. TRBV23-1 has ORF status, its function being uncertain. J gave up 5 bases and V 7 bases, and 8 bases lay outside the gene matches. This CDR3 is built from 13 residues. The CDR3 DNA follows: TGCGCCAGCATCGCGACAGGGTCCGACGAGCAGTACTTC. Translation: CASIATGSDEQYF.

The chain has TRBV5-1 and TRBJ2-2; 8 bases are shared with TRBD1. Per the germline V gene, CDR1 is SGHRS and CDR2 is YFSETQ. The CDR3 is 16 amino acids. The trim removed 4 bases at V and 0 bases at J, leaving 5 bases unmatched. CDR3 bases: TGCGCCAGCAGCCCACGGACAGGGTCGAACACCGGGGAGCTGTTTTTT. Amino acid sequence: CASSPRTGSNTGELFF.

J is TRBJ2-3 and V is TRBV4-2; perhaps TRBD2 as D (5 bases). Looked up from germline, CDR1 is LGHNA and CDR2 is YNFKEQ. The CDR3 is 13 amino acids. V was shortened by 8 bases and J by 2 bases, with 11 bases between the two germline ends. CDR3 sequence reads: CASSGIYTDTQYF. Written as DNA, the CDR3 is TGTGCCAGCTCCGGGATATACACAGATACGCAGTATTTT.

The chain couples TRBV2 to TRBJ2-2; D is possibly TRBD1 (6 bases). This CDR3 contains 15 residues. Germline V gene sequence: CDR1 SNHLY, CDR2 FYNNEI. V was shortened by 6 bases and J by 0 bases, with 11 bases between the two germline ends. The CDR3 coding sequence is TGTGCCAGCAGCTACAGGGCCCCGAACACCGGGGAGCTGTTTTTT. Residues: CASSYRAPNTGELFF.

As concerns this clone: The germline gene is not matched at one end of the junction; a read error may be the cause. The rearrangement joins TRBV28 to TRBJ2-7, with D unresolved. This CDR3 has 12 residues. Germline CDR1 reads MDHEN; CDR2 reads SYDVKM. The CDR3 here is CASTLGAYEQYF. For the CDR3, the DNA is TGTGCCAGCACTTTAGGTGCGTACGAGCAGTACTTC.

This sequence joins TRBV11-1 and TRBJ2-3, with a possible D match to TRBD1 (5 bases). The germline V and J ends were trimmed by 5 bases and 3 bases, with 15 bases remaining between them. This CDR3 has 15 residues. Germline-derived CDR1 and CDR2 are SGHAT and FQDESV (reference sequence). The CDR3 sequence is CASSPGPGATDTQYF. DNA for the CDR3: TGTGCCAGCAGCCCAGGACCTGGGGCGACAGATACGCAGTATTTT.

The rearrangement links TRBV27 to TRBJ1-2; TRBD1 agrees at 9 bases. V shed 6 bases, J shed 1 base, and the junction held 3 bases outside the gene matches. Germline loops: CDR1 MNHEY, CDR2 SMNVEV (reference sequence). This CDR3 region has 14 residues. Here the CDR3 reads CASSSTGGNYGYTF. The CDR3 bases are TGTGCCAGCAGCTCGACAGGGGGTAACTATGGCTACACCTTC.

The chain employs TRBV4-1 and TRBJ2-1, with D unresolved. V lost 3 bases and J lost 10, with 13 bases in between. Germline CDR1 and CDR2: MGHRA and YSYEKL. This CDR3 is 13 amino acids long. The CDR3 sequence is CASSQAVVREQFF. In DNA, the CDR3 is TGCGCCAGCAGCCAGGCGGTAGTTAGGGAGCAGTTCTTC.

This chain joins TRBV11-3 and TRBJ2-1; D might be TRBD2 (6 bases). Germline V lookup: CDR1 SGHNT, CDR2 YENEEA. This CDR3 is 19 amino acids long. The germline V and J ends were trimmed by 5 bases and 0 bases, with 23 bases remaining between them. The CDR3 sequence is CASSPGVGRGAVSYNEQFF. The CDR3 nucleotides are TGTGCCAGCAGCCCCGGGGTAGGACGCGGGGCCGTCTCCTACAATGAGCAGTTCTTC. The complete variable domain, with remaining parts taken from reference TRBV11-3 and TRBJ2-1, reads EAGVVQSPRYKIIEKKQPVAFWCNPISGHNTLYWYLQNLGQGPELLIRYENEEAVDDSQLPKDRFSAERLKGVDSTLKIQPAELGDSAVYLCASSPGVGRGAVSYNEQFFGPGTRLTVL.

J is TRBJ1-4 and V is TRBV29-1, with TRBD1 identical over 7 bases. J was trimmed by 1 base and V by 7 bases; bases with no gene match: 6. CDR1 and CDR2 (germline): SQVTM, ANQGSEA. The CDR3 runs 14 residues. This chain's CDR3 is CSAIRQGTNEKLFF. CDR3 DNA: TGCAGCGCGATTCGACAGGGAACTAATGAAAAACTGTTTTTT.

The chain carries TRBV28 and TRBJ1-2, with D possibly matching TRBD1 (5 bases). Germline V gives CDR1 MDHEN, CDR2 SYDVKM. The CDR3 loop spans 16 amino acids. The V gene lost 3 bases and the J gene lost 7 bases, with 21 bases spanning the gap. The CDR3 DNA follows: TGTGCCAGCAGTTTCCTCGCTTCGGCAGGGAGGAGTGGCTACACCTTC. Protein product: CASSFLASAGRSGYTF.

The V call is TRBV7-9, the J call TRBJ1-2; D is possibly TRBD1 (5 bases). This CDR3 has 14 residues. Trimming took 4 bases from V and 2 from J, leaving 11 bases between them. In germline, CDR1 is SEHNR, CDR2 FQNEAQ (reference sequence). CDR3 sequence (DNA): TGTGCCAGCAGCTCAATCACAGGCAACTATGGCTACACCTTC. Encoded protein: CASSSITGNYGYTF.

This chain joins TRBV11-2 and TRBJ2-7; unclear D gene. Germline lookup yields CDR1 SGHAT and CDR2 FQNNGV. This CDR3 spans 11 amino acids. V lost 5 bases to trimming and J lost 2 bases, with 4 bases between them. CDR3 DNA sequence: TGTGCCAGCAGCCTAACCTACGAGCAGTACTTC. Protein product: CASSLTYEQYF.

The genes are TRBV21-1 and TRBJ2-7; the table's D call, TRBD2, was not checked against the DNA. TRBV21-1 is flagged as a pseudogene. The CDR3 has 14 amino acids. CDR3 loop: CASRTAGGRCEQYF. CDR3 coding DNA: TGTGCCAGCAGAACCGCGGGGGGGAGGTGCGAGCAGTACTTC.

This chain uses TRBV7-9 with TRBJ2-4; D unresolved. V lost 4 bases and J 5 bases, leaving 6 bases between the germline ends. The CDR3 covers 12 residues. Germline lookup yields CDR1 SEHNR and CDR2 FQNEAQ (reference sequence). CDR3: CASSWSENIQYF. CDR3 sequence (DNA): TGTGCCAGCAGCTGGTCGGAAAACATTCAGTACTTC.

The CDR3 reads CATSGETGTGVEEQYF. The CDR3 bases are TGTGCCACCAGCGGCGAAACCGGGACAGGGGTGGAGGAGCAGTACTTC. This chain uses TRBV15 with TRBJ2-7, with 10 bases fitting TRBD1. Germline V gene lookup returns CDR1 LNHNV and CDR2 YYDKDF (reference sequence). Trimming took 5 bases from V and 7 from J; bases not matched to a gene: 14. CDR3 size: 16 residues. Supplemented by reference TRBV15 and TRBJ2-7, the full variable domain reads DAMVIQNPRYQVTQFGKPVTLSCSQTLNHNVMYWYQQKSSQAPKLLFHYYDKDFNNEADTPDNFQSRRPNTSFCFLDIRSPGLGDTAMYLCATSGETGTGVEEQYFGPGTRLTVT.

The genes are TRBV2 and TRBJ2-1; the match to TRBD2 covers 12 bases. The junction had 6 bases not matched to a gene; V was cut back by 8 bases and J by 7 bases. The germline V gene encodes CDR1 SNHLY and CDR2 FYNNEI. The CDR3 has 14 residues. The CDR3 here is CASRLAGGWNEQFF. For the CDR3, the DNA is TGTGCCAGCCGGCTAGCGGGAGGGTGGAATGAGCAGTTCTTC. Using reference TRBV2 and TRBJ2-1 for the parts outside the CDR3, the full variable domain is EPEVTQTPSHQVTQMGQEVILRCVPISNHLYFYWYRQILGQKVEFLVSFYNNEISEKSEIFDDQFSVERPDGSNFTLKIRSTKLEDSAMYFCASRLAGGWNEQFFGPGTRLTVL.

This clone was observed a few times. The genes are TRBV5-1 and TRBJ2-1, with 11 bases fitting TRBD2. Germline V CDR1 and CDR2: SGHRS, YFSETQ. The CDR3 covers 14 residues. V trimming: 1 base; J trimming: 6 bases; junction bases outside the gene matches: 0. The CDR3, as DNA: TGCGCCAGCAGCTTGACTAGCGGGAGCAATGAGCAGTTCTTC. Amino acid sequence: CASSLTSGSNEQFF.

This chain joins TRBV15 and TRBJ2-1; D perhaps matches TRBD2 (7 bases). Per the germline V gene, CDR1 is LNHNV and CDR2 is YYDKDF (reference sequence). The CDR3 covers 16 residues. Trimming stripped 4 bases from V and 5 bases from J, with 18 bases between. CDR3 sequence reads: CATSTGGGRANNEQFF. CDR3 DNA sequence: TGTGCCACCAGCACTGGGGGGGGGCGAGCAAACAATGAGCAGTTCTTC.

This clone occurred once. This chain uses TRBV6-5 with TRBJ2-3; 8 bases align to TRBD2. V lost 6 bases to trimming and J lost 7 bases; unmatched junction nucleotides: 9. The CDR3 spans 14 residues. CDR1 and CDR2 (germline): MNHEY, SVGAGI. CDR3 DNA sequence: TGTGCCAGCAGACCGGGACTAGAAGGTTATACGCAGTATTTT. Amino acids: CASRPGLEGYTQYF.

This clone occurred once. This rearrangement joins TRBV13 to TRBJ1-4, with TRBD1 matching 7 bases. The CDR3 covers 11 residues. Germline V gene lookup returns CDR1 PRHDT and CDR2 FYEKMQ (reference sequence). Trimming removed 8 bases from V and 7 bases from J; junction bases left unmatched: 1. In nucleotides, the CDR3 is TGTGCCAGCGGGACAGTTGAAAAACTGTTTTTT. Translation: CASGTVEKLFF.

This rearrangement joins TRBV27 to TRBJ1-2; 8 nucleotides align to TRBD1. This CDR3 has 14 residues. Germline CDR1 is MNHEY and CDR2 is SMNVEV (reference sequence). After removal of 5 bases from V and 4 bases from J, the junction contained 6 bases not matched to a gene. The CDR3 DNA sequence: TGTGCCAGCAGTCTCTCGACAGGGGTCTATGGCTACACCTTC. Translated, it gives CASSLSTGVYGYTF.

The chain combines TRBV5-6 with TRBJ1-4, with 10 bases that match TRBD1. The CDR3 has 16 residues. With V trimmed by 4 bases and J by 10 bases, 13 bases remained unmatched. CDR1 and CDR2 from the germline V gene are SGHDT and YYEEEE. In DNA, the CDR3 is TGTGCCAGCAGCCCTGGACAGGGGGAGAGGATTGGAAAACTGTTTTTT. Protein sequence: CASSPGQGERIGKLFF.

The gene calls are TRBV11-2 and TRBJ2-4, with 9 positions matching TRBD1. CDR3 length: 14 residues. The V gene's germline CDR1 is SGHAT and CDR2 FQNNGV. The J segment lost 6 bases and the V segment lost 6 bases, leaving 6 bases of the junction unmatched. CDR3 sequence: CASSLDRGRNIQYF. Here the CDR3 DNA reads TGTGCCAGCAGTTTGGACAGGGGTAGAAACATTCAGTACTTC.